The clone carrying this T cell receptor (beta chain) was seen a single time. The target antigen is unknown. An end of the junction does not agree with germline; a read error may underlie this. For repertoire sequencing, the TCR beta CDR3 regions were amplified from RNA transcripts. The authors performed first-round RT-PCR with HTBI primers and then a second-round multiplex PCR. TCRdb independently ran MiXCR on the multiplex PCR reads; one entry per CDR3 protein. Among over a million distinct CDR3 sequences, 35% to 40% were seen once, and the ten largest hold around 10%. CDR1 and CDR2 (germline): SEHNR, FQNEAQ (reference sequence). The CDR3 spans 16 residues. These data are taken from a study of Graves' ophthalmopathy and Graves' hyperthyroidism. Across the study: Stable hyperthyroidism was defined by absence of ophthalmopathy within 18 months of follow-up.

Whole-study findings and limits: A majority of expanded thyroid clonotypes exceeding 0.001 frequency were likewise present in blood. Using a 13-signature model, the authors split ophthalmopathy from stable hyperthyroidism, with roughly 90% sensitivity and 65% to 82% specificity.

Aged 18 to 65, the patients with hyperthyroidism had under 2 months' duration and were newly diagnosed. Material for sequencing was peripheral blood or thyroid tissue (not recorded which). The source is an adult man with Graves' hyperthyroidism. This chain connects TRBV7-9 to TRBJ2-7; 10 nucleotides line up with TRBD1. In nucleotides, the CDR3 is TGTGTCAGCAGCCCACGGGGGGACAGGGGAGGTTACGAGCAGTACTTC. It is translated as CVSSPRGDRGGYEQYF.